In its sample, the clone carrying this TCR beta chain was seen once. The study recruited people aged 18 to 89 years across approximately 25 US areas. Allocation to cohorts depended on clinical history reported by the participants. Two negative PCRs, clearance, or symptom resolution had been documented for recovered Cohort 3 donors. CDR3 length: 14 residues. The V gene end was trimmed by 11 bases and the J gene end by 4 bases; junction bases not matched to a gene: 7. The germline V gene has CDR1 SGHVS and CDR2 FQNEAQ. The data belong to a study of blood T cell repertoires in COVID-19. In the original workflow: Reference gene primer amplification in the assay estimated nucleated cell counts. Assay used: immunoSEQ multiplex PCR; TCRdb lists only in-frame clones, some missing. V, J and clone size were drawn from that table, and D and trimming were deduced from the DNA. The sample consists of roughly 130,000 clones, about 79% of them appearing once.

This chain joins TRBV7-8 and TRBJ2-1; 11 nucleotides align to TRBD2. The sample consisted of PBMCs or T cells enriched from blood (not recorded which). The sequence derives from a man between 50 and 59 years old who had recovered from COVID-19. CDR3 amino acids: CALARLAGYNEQFF. CDR3 in DNA: TGTGCCTTAGCCCGACTAGCGGGGTACAATGAGCAGTTCTTC.